This T cell receptor beta chain was retrieved from a study of T cell responses to AZD1222 COVID-19 vaccine (dated by TCRdb to about 2021). Looking at the study overall: Because spike-specific TCR depth and breadth did not differ between the two schedules, AZD1222 recipients who got a second dose at roughly 4 weeks were pooled with those who got a second dose at roughly 12 weeks. A total of just over 230 trial participants underwent TCR sequencing, of whom some 200 had received two doses of AZD1222 and 26 had received two doses of the MenACWY control vaccine. Enrollment into the trials was organized by age into subgroups of 18-55, 56-69 and 70-plus years, and those subgroups contained about 160, 30 and 59 TCR-sequenced participants, respectively.

This clone has only a few counts. What antigen it recognizes has not been identified. Base qualities are missing; no much larger clone stands one base away. Explained via the paper, the time point label denotes: baseline before first vaccination. Samples from vaccinated people were obtained from the UK trials COV001 and COV002, which included a single-blind randomized controlled phase 2/3 trial of AZD1222 (ChAdOx1 nCoV-19) in healthy adults. For TCRbeta chain sequencing, PBMC samples were collected from trial participants at day 0 and at day 28 after the second dose. The CDR3 regions of human TCRbeta chains were analyzed by immunosequencing. The study's processing was this. Repertoire TCRs were checked for matches against a reference library of SARS-CoV-2-specific TCRs that had been generated using the MIRA antigen-specificity platform. Breadth meant the fraction of unique TCRs that were SARS-CoV-2-associated, whereas depth meant the fraction of total T cells that were SARS-CoV-2-associated. Using the MIRA data, each spike-specific TCR was mapped to the spike region that the TCR reacts to and placed in a CD4 or CD8 class. Log10-transformed breadth and depth values were compared by one-way ANOVA with Sidak's multiple comparisons tests. The table was pulled from immuneACCESS by TCRdb, which kept in-frame rearrangements only. Such tables lose some clones; where checked, under half of the loss comes from unresolved V genes, and the rest has no known cause. V, J and clone size reflect that table, while D and trimming were determined from the DNA. Here the sample has more than 90,000 clones; more than 75% occur a single time. The ten largest clonotypes hold approximately 15% of the sample.

General findings and caveats noted by the study authors: Spike-specific TCR breadth and depth rose significantly after two AZD1222 doses compared with day 0 and with MenACWY recipients. Because no day 14 peak-response samples were available, the repertoires could be characterized only after the peak T cell response. CD4 TCRs associated with the vaccine covered the entire spike protein, and the dominant responses were in regions 160-218 and 743-854. The 56-69-year group was small, and its depth increase did not reach significance, likely because of low power. Conclusions about previously exposed vaccinees were limited because only six AZD1222 recipients were SARS-CoV-2 seropositive at baseline. Participants were mostly white British, with more females than males. The authors suggested clonal diversity may have been underestimated. Reportedly, close to half of the unique spike-specific TCRs recognized epitopes lying outside the regions that are mutated in the B.1.351 and B.1.1.7 variants.

The CDR3 has 14 amino acids, counting the end cysteine and phenylalanine. Left in the record is the CDR3 DNA by itself, 42 bases read in frame from the first base. V is pared back by 3 bases and J by 2 bases, with 13 bases lying between the germline termini. Sequences GTSNPN (CDR1) and SVGIG (CDR2) are obtained from the germline V gene (reference sequence). The chain is assembled from TRBV30 and TRBJ1-2, with no reliable assignment of the D segment. The sequence was collected from an adult in good health. This material consisted of peripheral blood, taken on day 0 of AZD1222 vaccination. DNA sequence: TGTGCCTGGAGGCTCCTTCGCGGGAACTATGGCTACACCTTC. Its coded protein is CAWRLLRGNYGYTF.